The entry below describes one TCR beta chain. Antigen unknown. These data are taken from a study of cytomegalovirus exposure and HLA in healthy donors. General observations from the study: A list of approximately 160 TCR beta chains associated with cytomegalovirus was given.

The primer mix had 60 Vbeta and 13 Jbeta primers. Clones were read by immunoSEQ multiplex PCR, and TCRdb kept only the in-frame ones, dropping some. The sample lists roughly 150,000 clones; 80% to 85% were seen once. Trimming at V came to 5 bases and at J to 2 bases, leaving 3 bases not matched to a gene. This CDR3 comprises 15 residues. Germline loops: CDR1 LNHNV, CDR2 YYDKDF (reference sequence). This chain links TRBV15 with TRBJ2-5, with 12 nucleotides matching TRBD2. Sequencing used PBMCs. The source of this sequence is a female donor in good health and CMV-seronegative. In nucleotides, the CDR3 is TGTGCCACCAGCTCACTAGCGGGAGGACAAGAGACCCAGTACTTC. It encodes CATSSLAGGQETQYF.